These 27 T cell receptor beta chains came from one sample sequenced in a study of identical twins. TCRdb re-called the 5' RACE reads through MiXCR, storing one row per CDR3 protein. The repertoire holds 700,000 or so distinct CDR3 sequences, with 8% to 9% as singletons. These data also featured in a second study, about yellow fever vaccine responses in identical twins.

The sequencing sample was made of PBMCs. The receptors come from a woman between 18 and 29 years old in good health.

CDR3 sequence: CASSYLTGGTGANVLTF. The CDR3, as DNA: TGTGCCAGCAGTTACCTAACAGGGGGCACTGGGGCCAACGTCCTGACTTTC. The chain combines TRBV6-2 or TRBV6-3 with TRBJ2-6; 9 bases align to TRBD1. V lost 2 bases to trimming and J lost 2 bases; unmatched junction nucleotides: 4. The CDR3 consists of 17 residues. Germline-derived CDR1 and CDR2 are MNHEY and SVGEGT.

The V gene is TRBV25-1, the J gene TRBJ1-1, with TRBD1 as a possible D gene (6 bases). The germline V and J ends were trimmed by 4 bases and 4 bases, with 16 bases remaining between them. Germline V gives CDR1 MGHDK, CDR2 SYGVNS. This CDR3 contains 15 residues. This CDR3 reads CASSATQQGRTEAFF. CDR3 sequence (DNA): TGTGCCAGCAGTGCAACCCAACAGGGACGCACTGAAGCTTTCTTT.

The V gene is TRBV29-1, the J gene TRBJ2-2, with D unclear. The CDR3 spans 13 residues. Trimming cost V 7 bases and J 0 bases, with 9 bases left between them. CDR1 is SQVTM, CDR2 ANQGSEA, per germline. This CDR3 reads CSGGRSNTGELFF. CDR3 nucleotides: TGCAGCGGGGGAAGATCGAACACCGGGGAGCTGTTTTTT.

The chain has TRBV21-1 and TRBJ2-7; the listed D gene, TRBD2, was not tested against the DNA. TRBV21-1 is designated a pseudogene. The CDR3 is made up of 16 amino acids. CDR3 protein: CASSKKLAGDTYEQYF. Here the CDR3 DNA reads TGTGCCAGCAGCAAGAAACTAGCGGGGGACACCTACGAGCAGTACTTC.

This clonotype appeared a few times. The CDR3 bases are TGTGCCAGCACCTGGGACAGGACCGTCTACGAGCAGTACTTC. Its protein product is CASTWDRTVYEQYF. The chain is built from TRBV5-6 and TRBJ2-7, with 8 bases lining up with TRBD1. The CDR3 is 14 amino acids. The V and J ends lost 6 bases and 3 bases, in that order; junction bases with no gene match: 8. Germline V lookup: CDR1 SGHDT, CDR2 YYEEEE.

This clonotype has a handful of counts. The chain uses TRBV7-8 and TRBJ1-1, with D tentatively TRBD1 (5 bases). Germline-derived CDR1 and CDR2 are SGHVS and FQNEAQ. The germline V and J ends were trimmed by 4 bases and 1 base, with 13 bases remaining between them. There are 15 residues in the CDR3. This chain's CDR3 is CASSSYAQGNTEAFF. CDR3 bases: TGTGCCAGCAGCTCCTACGCGCAGGGGAACACTGAAGCTTTCTTT.

The rearrangement joins TRBV4-2 to TRBJ2-2; D possibly matches TRBD1 or TRBD2 (5 bases each). The CDR3 extends over 17 amino acids. CDR1 and CDR2 from the germline V gene are LGHNA and YNFKEQ. V was cut by 4 bases and J by 0 bases, with 15 bases left in between. The CDR3 loop reads CASSPGRGLANTGELFF. DNA of the CDR3: TGTGCCAGCAGCCCAGGTCGGGGCCTTGCGAACACCGGGGAGCTGTTTTTT.

This clonotype appeared many times. The V call is TRBV5-1, the J call TRBJ2-3; no firm D call. V was pared by 1 base and J by 2 bases, with 11 bases between. The CDR3 runs 15 residues. Germline assignment: CDR1 SGHRS and CDR2 YFSETQ. Here the CDR3 DNA reads TGCGCCAGCAGCTTGTCCACCTACCTCACAGATACGCAGTATTTT. Protein sequence: CASSLSTYLTDTQYF.

This clonotype was detected only a few times. This rearrangement joins TRBV5-1 to TRBJ2-4; 8 bases are shared with TRBD2. V lost 3 bases and J lost 7; bases outside the gene matches: 6. CDR3 length: 14 amino acids. Germline V lookup: CDR1 SGHRS, CDR2 YFSETQ. The chain's CDR3 is CASSSAGGLNIQYF. DNA of the CDR3: TGCGCCAGCAGCTCCGCGGGGGGCCTTAACATTCAGTACTTC.

This clonotype was observed a handful of times. This chain links TRBV7-2 with TRBJ2-1; 7 bases are a match to TRBD1. Per the germline V gene, CDR1 is SGHTA and CDR2 is FQGNSA. The CDR3 is made up of 17 amino acids. Losses at the gene ends were 5 bases for V and 1 base for J; bases not matched to a gene: 11. CDR3 in amino acids: CASSRLGGTASYNEQFF. The CDR3, as DNA: TGTGCCAGCAGCCGACTGGGTGGGACAGCTTCCTACAATGAGCAGTTCTTC.

J is TRBJ2-3 and V is TRBV7-9, with TRBD1 identical over 9 bases. V trimming: 5 bases; J trimming: 4 bases; junction bases outside the gene matches: 7. The CDR3 runs to 15 residues. CDR1 is SEHNR, CDR2 FQNEAQ, per germline (reference sequence). Written as DNA, the CDR3 is TGTGCCAGCAGCCCGAAGGACAGGGGAGCAGATACGCAGTATTTT. Translation gives CASSPKDRGADTQYF.

The rearrangement links TRBV7-9 to TRBJ2-3; D is unclear. The V gene lost 6 bases and the J gene lost 4 bases, with 20 bases spanning the gap. The CDR3 covers 16 residues. Germline-derived CDR1 and CDR2 are SEHNR and FQNEAQ (reference sequence). The CDR3 DNA follows: TGTGCCAGCAGTCGCATCAGTGTCCTATTTCCAGATACGCAGTATTTT. Its translation: CASSRISVLFPDTQYF. The whole variable domain, filled in from reference TRBV7-9 and TRBJ2-3, reads DTGVSQNPRHKITKRGQNVTFRCDPISEHNRLYWYRQTLGQGPEFLTYFQNEAQLEKSRLLSDRFSAERPKGSFSTLEIQRTEQGDSAMYLCASSRISVLFPDTQYFGPGTRLTVL.

This clonotype has a handful of counts. The chain has TRBV6-5 and TRBJ2-1, with 8 bases fitting TRBD1. V shed 4 bases and J 0 bases; nucleotides not matched to a gene: 8. Germline CDR1 is MNHEY and CDR2 is SVGAGI. CDR3 length: 17 amino acids. The CDR3 spells CASSSTRTGSSYNEQFF. The CDR3 coding sequence is TGTGCCAGCAGTTCAACCAGGACAGGGAGCTCCTACAATGAGCAGTTCTTC.

This clonotype appeared a few times. Mismatch with germline at one junction end may stem from a read error. This chain joins TRBV11-2 and TRBJ1-2, with D possibly being TRBD1 (5 bases). The length of the CDR3 is 12 residues. Germline CDR1 reads SGHAT; CDR2 reads FQNNGV. CDR3 nucleotide sequence: TGTGCCAGCAGCTTAGGCCTGACAGACCTCGAATTC. As protein: CASSLGLTDLEF.

The V gene is TRBV7-2, the J gene TRBJ2-3, with a possible D match to TRBD1 (5 bases). This CDR3 spans 13 amino acids. Per germline, CDR1 SGHTA and CDR2 FQGNSA. Trimming removed 2 bases at V and 6 bases at J, with 9 bases between. The CDR3 here is CASSLQGWDTQYF. The CDR3 nucleotides are TGTGCCAGCAGCTTACAGGGTTGGGATACGCAGTATTTT. The entire variable domain, with the rest obtained from reference TRBV7-2 and TRBJ2-3, is as follows: GAGVSQSPSNKVTEKGKDVELRCDPISGHTALYWYRQSLGQGLEFLIYFQGNSAPDKSGLPSDRFSAERTGGSVSTLTIQRTQQEDSAVYLCASSLQGWDTQYFGPGTRLTVL.

This chain links TRBV5-6 with TRBJ1-1, with D possibly matching TRBD1 (6 bases). The CDR3 has 14 residues. The germline gives CDR1 SGHDT, CDR2 YYEEEE. Trimming removed 0 bases from V and 4 bases from J, with 10 bases in between. CDR3 nucleotide sequence: TGTGCCAGCAGCTTGGTCGGGACACTCACTGAAGCTTTCTTT. It translates to CASSLVGTLTEAFF.

This clonotype turned up a few times. The V and J genes are TRBV5-1 and TRBJ1-1; D uncertain. Germline V gene sequence: CDR1 SGHRS, CDR2 YFSETQ. Trimming cost V 0 bases and J 5 bases, with 14 bases left between them. CDR3 size: 15 residues. The CDR3 nucleotides are TGCGCCAGCAGCTTGGACGCGGCCTCGGGGACTGAAGCTTTCTTT. This sequence encodes CASSLDAASGTEAFF.

This clonotype turned up a few times. This chain uses TRBV6-1 with TRBJ2-1; 8 nucleotides line up with TRBD1. V shed 8 bases and J 0 bases; nucleotides not matched to a gene: 9. Germline values: CDR1 MNHNS, CDR2 SASEGT. This CDR3 spans 16 amino acids. In nucleotides, the CDR3 is TGTGCCAGCGGGACAGGCTTATTGAGCTCCTACAATGAGCAGTTCTTC. This sequence encodes CASGTGLLSSYNEQFF.

Only a few counts were recorded for this clonotype. The chain recombines TRBV10-3 with TRBJ2-7, with D perhaps TRBD2 (5 bases). Germline loops: CDR1 ENHRY, CDR2 SYGVKD. Trimming took off 3 bases at V and 0 bases at J, with 9 bases between the two ends. This CDR3 region has 14 residues. In DNA, the CDR3 is TGTGCCATCAGTGACCCGGGGAGCTCCTACGAGCAGTACTTC. Protein: CAISDPGSSYEQYF.

In this sample, this clonotype turned up a few times. The J gene is TRBJ2-7, the V gene TRBV19; TRBD2 matches 10 bases. This CDR3 is built from 16 residues. With V trimmed by 1 base and J by 2 bases, 5 bases remained unmatched. Germline V gene lookup returns CDR1 LNHDA and CDR2 SQIVND (reference sequence). The CDR3 loop reads CASSIAGSGGPYEQYF. In DNA form, the CDR3 reads TGTGCCAGTAGTATAGCGGGTAGCGGGGGGCCCTACGAGCAGTACTTC.

Ten or more counts support this clonotype. This chain joins TRBV4-2 and TRBJ2-1; 8 positions agree with TRBD1. CDR3 length: 16 residues. With V trimmed by 2 bases and J by 2 bases, 5 bases remained unmatched. Germline V gives CDR1 LGHNA, CDR2 YNFKEQ. The CDR3 reads CASSQPRDRPYNEQFF. Written as DNA, the CDR3 is TGTGCCAGCAGCCAACCTAGGGACAGGCCCTACAATGAGCAGTTCTTC.

This clonotype occurred many times. This chain connects TRBV24-1 to TRBJ2-5; TRBD1 agrees at 7 bases. The CDR3 extends over 15 amino acids. The germline V gene encodes CDR1 KGHDR and CDR2 SFDVKD. V dropped 3 bases and J dropped 4; count of bases not matched to a gene: 7. In DNA form, the CDR3 reads TGTGCCACCAGTGATCCGACAGGGTCGGGAGAGACCCAGTACTTC. This gives the protein CATSDPTGSGETQYF.

This clonotype was seen a handful of times. The V and J genes are TRBV12-3 or TRBV12-4 and TRBJ2-7, with TRBD1 matching 7 bases. CDR3 size: 16 residues. V dropped 4 bases and J dropped 3; count of bases not matched to a gene: 12. CDR3 DNA: TGTGCCAGCAGTTCTTACAGGGGCTCGACCCTCTACGAGCAGTACTTC. This sequence encodes CASSSYRGSTLYEQYF.

This clonotype has more than one count but fewer than ten. The rearrangement joins TRBV4-2 to TRBJ2-7; TRBD2 agrees at 8 bases. V was clipped by 0 bases and J by 3 bases; unmatched bases: 7. Germline CDR1 is LGHNA and CDR2 is YNFKEQ. CDR3 length equals 16 residues. The CDR3 nucleotides are TGTGCCAGCAGCCAAGACCGGGGGGGACGGAACTACGAGCAGTACTTC. Amino acids: CASSQDRGGRNYEQYF.

With respect to this clonotype: Its ends do not fully match the called genes, so a read error is possible. This chain uses TRBV10-3 with TRBJ2-5, with 8 bases fitting TRBD2. Germline-derived CDR1 and CDR2 are ENHRY and SYGVKD. This CDR3 has 14 residues. The CDR3 reads CTISEVAGQETQYF. CDR3 in DNA: TGTACCATCAGTGAAGTAGCGGGACAAGAGACCCAGTACTTC.

The gene calls are TRBV19 and TRBJ2-1; tentative D call: TRBD1 (5 bases). The CDR3 contains 11 residues. CDR1 is LNHDA, CDR2 SQIVND, per germline (reference sequence). V gave up 5 bases and J gave up 8 bases, with 7 bases separating them. CDR3 nucleotides: TGTGCCAGTAGTTCGACAGATGAGCAGTTCTTC. This sequence encodes CASSSTDEQFF.

The chain recombines TRBV19 with TRBJ2-1; 12 bases match TRBD2. Germline values: CDR1 LNHDA, CDR2 SQIVND (reference sequence). V shed 4 bases and J 9 bases; nucleotides not matched to a gene: 10. The CDR3 length is 16 residues. CDR3 sequence (DNA): TGTGCCAGTAGTACCCTGCGACTAGCGGGAGTTAGTGAGCAGTTCTTC. Its protein is CASSTLRLAGVSEQFF. The full variable domain, rest sourced from reference TRBV19 and TRBJ2-1, is DGGITQSPKYLFRKEGQNVTLSCEQNLNHDAMYWYRQDPGQGLRLIYYSQIVNDFQKGDIAEGYSVSREKKESFPLTVTSAQKNPTAFYLCASSTLRLAGVSEQFFGPGTRLTVL.